This TCR beta chain emerged from a study of T cell repertoires in cytomegalovirus infection. Overall study context: Signatures in public TCR beta sequences pointed to both CMV infection and matching HLA type.

From the reads, TCRdb called clonotypes with MiXCR, one entry per CDR3 protein. The repertoire holds fewer than 250,000 distinct CDR3 sequences, with about 12% as singletons. In germline, CDR1 is DFQATT, CDR2 SNEGSKA (reference sequence). This CDR3 is built from 13 residues. Trimming pared 6 bases from V and 6 bases from J, leaving 18 bases between. The chain uses TRBV20-1 and TRBJ2-7; D could derive from TRBD1 or TRBD2 (5 bases each). This receptor was obtained from a human donor in good health (CMV status not recorded). Some clones in this sample may be carry-over from other donors' samples. The sample taken for sequencing was PBMCs. CDR3 in DNA: TGCAGTGCGCCCGAAACCGGGGCCAGCGAGCAGTACTTC. Protein sequence: CSAPETGASEQYF.